A single sample gave rise to the 22 T cell receptor beta chains below, sequenced in a study of T cells in Graves' hyperthyroidism and ophthalmopathy. Researchers amplified the TCR beta CDR3 regions from RNA transcripts. HTBI primers were employed in a first-round RT-PCR of the TCR CDR3. A single record per CDR3 protein comes from TCRdb applying MiXCR to the multiplex PCR reads. Among hundreds of thousands of distinct CDR3 sequences listed, 15% to 20% were seen once. The sample taken for sequencing was blood. Receptors were obtained from a young woman with Graves' hyperthyroidism.

This chain's CDR3 is CASSSIYGTPNTEAFF. The CDR3 region has the DNA TGTGCCAGCAGCTCGATATACGGGACACCTAACACTGAAGCTTTCTTT. This rearrangement joins TRBV11-2 to TRBJ1-1, with D possibly being TRBD1 (6 bases). The length of the CDR3 is 16 residues. Trimming cost V 4 bases and J 2 bases, with 17 bases left between them. Germline CDR1 and CDR2: SGHAT and FQNNGV.

This clonotype appeared a few times. The J gene is TRBJ2-1, the V gene TRBV19; D gene unclear. In germline, CDR1 is LNHDA, CDR2 SQIVND (reference sequence). This CDR3 is 14 amino acids long. V lost 9 bases and J 2 bases, leaving 14 bases between the germline ends. The CDR3 DNA reads TGTGCCAGCCGATTAGGAAACACCTACAATGAGCAGTTCTTC. This encodes CASRLGNTYNEQFF.

The rearrangement links TRBV28 to TRBJ1-3; the match to TRBD1 covers 7 bases. Trimming took 7 bases from V and 2 from J; bases not matched to a gene: 8. Per the germline V gene, CDR1 is MDHEN and CDR2 is SYDVKM. This CDR3 is built from 15 residues. The CDR3 DNA reads TGTGCCAGCAAAACCTCAGGGGGGGCTGGAAACACCATATATTTT. Encoded protein: CASKTSGGAGNTIYF.

This clonotype was detected many times. The chain carries TRBV25-1 and TRBJ2-2; 11 positions agree with TRBD2. V lost 8 bases and J lost 5; bases outside the gene matches: 13. This CDR3 is 17 amino acids long. Germline lookup yields CDR1 MGHDK and CDR2 SYGVNS. In nucleotides, the CDR3 is TGTGCCAGCCGCGGGACTAGCGGACGGGATGGGACCGGGGAGCTGTTTTTT. It is translated as CASRGTSGRDGTGELFF.

This clonotype was observed a few times. The chain couples TRBV20-1 to TRBJ1-6; the match to TRBD1 covers 7 bases. Trimming took 1 base from V and 6 from J; bases not matched to a gene: 9. CDR1 is DFQATT and CDR2 is SNEGSKA in the germline V gene (reference sequence). The CDR3 covers 16 residues. The CDR3 here is CSARAPGGGTNSPLHF. The CDR3 DNA follows: TGCAGTGCTAGAGCCCCAGGGGGGGGGACTAATTCACCCCTCCACTTT.

This clonotype was seen many times. The chain employs TRBV7-3 and TRBJ2-2; 8 nucleotides align to TRBD1. V trimming: 0 bases; J trimming: 5 bases; junction bases outside the gene matches: 8. Germline loops: CDR1 SGHTA, CDR2 FQGTGA. This CDR3 has 17 residues. The CDR3 region is CASSLTSSRQGTGELFF. CDR3 in DNA: TGTGCCAGCAGCTTAACGAGTAGCAGACAGGGGACCGGGGAGCTGTTTTTT.

This clonotype was counted ten times or more. V usage is TRBV3-1 and J usage is TRBJ2-7, with D uncertain. CDR1 and CDR2 (germline): LGHDT, YNNKEL (reference sequence). Deletions cut 0 bases from V and 0 bases from J, with 15 bases between. The CDR3 sequence is 17 residues long. The CDR3 reads CASSQDRAFSRSYEQYF. The DNA of the CDR3 is TGTGCCAGCAGCCAAGATCGGGCCTTTAGCCGCTCCTACGAGCAGTACTTC.

This clonotype came up many times. The CDR3 here is CASSPWGALYNEQFF. In DNA, the CDR3 is TGTGCCAGCAGCCCCTGGGGGGCCCTGTACAATGAGCAGTTCTTC. The genes are TRBV7-9 and TRBJ2-1; D tentatively fits TRBD1 or TRBD2 (6 bases each). V was pared by 5 bases and J by 4 bases, with 15 bases between. The V gene's germline CDR1 is SEHNR and CDR2 FQNEAQ (reference sequence). The CDR3 has 15 residues.

The chain carries TRBV24-1 and TRBJ2-5; 10 bases are a match to TRBD1. Germline CDR1 and CDR2: KGHDR and SFDVKD. The CDR3 extends over 15 amino acids. Losses at the gene ends were 5 bases for V and 4 bases for J; bases not matched to a gene: 6. The CDR3 region is CATSVRDRGGETQYF. In nucleotides, the CDR3 is TGTGCCACCAGTGTTAGGGACAGGGGCGGAGAGACCCAGTACTTC.

This clonotype was seen repeatedly, ten times or more. V is TRBV15 and J is TRBJ2-5, with 7 bases identical to TRBD2. With V trimmed by 4 bases and J by 1 base, 3 bases remained unmatched. Germline CDR1 reads LNHNV; CDR2 reads YYDKDF (reference sequence). The CDR3 has 14 residues. DNA for the CDR3: TGTGCCACCAGCATCCCTAGCGGCCAAGAGACCCAGTACTTC. Amino acids: CATSIPSGQETQYF.

This clonotype was recorded many times. The CDR3 sequence: CASSPAAGKTSTDTQYF. DNA of the CDR3: TGTGCCAGCAGCCCGGCAGCGGGTAAAACTAGCACAGATACGCAGTATTTT. The chain links TRBV6-1 to TRBJ2-3, with a possible D match to TRBD2 (6 bases). There are 17 residues in the CDR3. The V end was cut by 6 bases, the J end by 0 bases, with 19 bases between. Per the germline V gene, CDR1 is MNHNS and CDR2 is SASEGT.

This chain connects TRBV20-1 to TRBJ2-7; 7 bases align to TRBD2. CDR1 is DFQATT and CDR2 is SNEGSKA in the germline V gene (reference sequence). The CDR3 is 17 residues long. Unmatched junction bases numbered 13, after V lost 0 bases and J lost 2 bases. The CDR3 sequence is CSARDHLQRDNPYEQYF. The DNA of the CDR3 is TGCAGTGCTAGAGATCATCTCCAGCGGGATAATCCCTACGAGCAGTACTTC.

This chain connects TRBV24-1 to TRBJ2-3, with TRBD1 as a possible D gene (6 bases). The V end lost 0 bases, the J end lost 3 bases, and 15 bases lay between the germline ends. Germline V gene lookup returns CDR1 KGHDR and CDR2 SFDVKD. The CDR3 sequence is 17 residues long. The CDR3 region has the DNA TGTGCCACCAGTGATTTGTCGCTTTTCGGACAGACAGATACGCAGTATTTT. Translation: CATSDLSLFGQTDTQYF.

The chain employs TRBV11-1 and TRBJ2-3, with D hard to call. Deletions cut 5 bases from V and 2 bases from J, with 11 bases between. The germline CDR1 and CDR2 sequences are SGHAT and FQDESV (reference sequence). The CDR3 has 14 amino acids. CDR3: CASSPDLPTDTQYF. The CDR3 region has the DNA TGTGCCAGCAGCCCTGACCTCCCCACAGATACGCAGTATTTT.

About this clonotype itself: This clone may be a read error of a much larger clone one base away. The conserved closing phenylalanine or tryptophan is absent in this CDR3, likely reflecting a read error. In DNA, the CDR3 is TGTGCCTGGAGTGTACAGGGGACAGGGATCTCCTACGAGCAGTACCTC. Its translation is CAWSVQGTGISYEQYL. The chain uses TRBV30 and TRBJ2-7, with 9 bases matching TRBD1. The junction had 6 bases not matched to a gene; V was cut back by 0 bases and J by 0 bases. CDR1 GTSNPN and CDR2 SVGIG come from the germline V gene (reference sequence). The CDR3 has 16 residues.

The V and J genes are TRBV6-1 and TRBJ2-4, with a possible D match to TRBD1 (6 bases). CDR1 MNHNS and CDR2 SASEGT come from the germline V gene. Deletions cut 0 bases from V and 2 bases from J, with 14 bases between. The CDR3 loop spans 17 amino acids. The DNA for the CDR3 is TGTGCCAGCAGTGAAGCGCGGACAGCTACATCCAAAAACATTCAGTACTTC. Translation: CASSEARTATSKNIQYF.

J is TRBJ1-5 and V is TRBV5-5, with a tentative D call TRBD1 (6 bases). Trimming cost V 0 bases and J 3 bases, with 7 bases left between them. The CDR3 totals 14 residues. The germline gives CDR1 SGHKS, CDR2 YYEKEE (reference sequence). CDR3 nucleotide sequence: TGTGCCAGCAGCTTGGACAGGGTCAATCAGCCCCAGCATTTT. This encodes CASSLDRVNQPQHF.

This clonotype was counted between two and nine times. The rearrangement joins TRBV30 to TRBJ1-1; 8 bases line up with TRBD1. Germline values: CDR1 GTSNPN, CDR2 SVGIG (reference sequence). The CDR3 extends over 13 amino acids. The ends lost 3 bases at V and 6 bases at J; junction bases unmatched: 6. The CDR3 region has the DNA TGTGCCTGGAGCCCCGGACAGGGAGCTGAAGCTTTCTTT. Translated, it gives CAWSPGQGAEAFF.

The chain employs TRBV14 and TRBJ2-3; 9 bases map to TRBD2. Germline values: CDR1 SGHDN, CDR2 FVKESK. V shed 7 bases and J 2 bases; nucleotides not matched to a gene: 4. The CDR3 extends over 14 amino acids. The CDR3 nucleotides read TGTGCCAGCAACAGCGGGGGGCTCACAGATACGCAGTATTTT. Its protein is CASNSGGLTDTQYF.

This clonotype was counted ten times or more. The chain is built from TRBV30 and TRBJ1-5; 9 bases agree with TRBD1. CDR1 and CDR2 from the germline V gene are GTSNPN and SVGIG (reference sequence). This CDR3 contains 14 residues. V dropped 1 base and J dropped 9; count of bases not matched to a gene: 7. For the CDR3, the DNA is TGTGCCTGGAGTGCCCGGGACAGGGTGTCGCCCCAGCATTTT. It yields the protein CAWSARDRVSPQHF.

V and J are TRBV11-2 and TRBJ2-4; no clear D. Trimming stripped 4 bases from V and 0 bases from J, with 22 bases between. Germline values: CDR1 SGHAT, CDR2 FQNNGV. The CDR3 consists of 19 residues. The CDR3 coding sequence is TGTGCCAGCAGCTACGGACGAGGACGGGTCGACCGAGCCAAAAACATTCAGTACTTC. Its protein is CASSYGRGRVDRAKNIQYF.

The CDR3 protein is CASSALGGWNYGYTF. The CDR3 region has the DNA TGTGCCAGCAGTGCCCTCGGGGGCTGGAACTATGGCTACACCTTC. The chain carries TRBV6-2 or TRBV6-3 and TRBJ1-2; maybe TRBD1 (6 bases). Germline V gene data show CDR1 as MNHEY and CDR2 as SVGEGT. V lost 5 bases and J lost 2, with 15 bases in between. The CDR3 loop spans 15 amino acids.